This T cell receptor beta chain originates from a study of CD8+CD57+ T cells in acquired aplastic anemia. Looking at the study overall: Quantities of DNA derived from sorted CD4+ and CD8+ cells averaged roughly 3.4 ug.

Sequencing was done on patients that had shown CD8+CD57+ cell expansion by flow cytometry. Prior therapy had not been administered to any patient at the time of blood sampling. The template for TCR beta VDJ and CDR3 sequence profiling was genomic DNA. TCRdb analysed the reads with MiXCR anew, one entry per CDR3 protein. The sample yields 150,000 to 200,000 distinct CDR3 sequences, roughly 48% seen once. The receptor comes from a human donor with aplastic anemia. Sequencing was performed on sorted CD4+, CD8+, or CD8+CD57+ T cells (not recorded which) from PBMCs.

The CDR3 here is CSARREGHEQYF. For the CDR3, the DNA is TGCAGTGCTAGGCGGGAGGGGCACGAGCAGTACTTC. The chain employs TRBV20-1 and TRBJ2-7, with 9 bases aligning to TRBD2. Germline V lookup: CDR1 DFQATT, CDR2 SNEGSKA (reference sequence). The CDR3 sequence is 12 residues long. The junction had 2 bases not matched to a gene; V was cut back by 3 bases and J by 5 bases.